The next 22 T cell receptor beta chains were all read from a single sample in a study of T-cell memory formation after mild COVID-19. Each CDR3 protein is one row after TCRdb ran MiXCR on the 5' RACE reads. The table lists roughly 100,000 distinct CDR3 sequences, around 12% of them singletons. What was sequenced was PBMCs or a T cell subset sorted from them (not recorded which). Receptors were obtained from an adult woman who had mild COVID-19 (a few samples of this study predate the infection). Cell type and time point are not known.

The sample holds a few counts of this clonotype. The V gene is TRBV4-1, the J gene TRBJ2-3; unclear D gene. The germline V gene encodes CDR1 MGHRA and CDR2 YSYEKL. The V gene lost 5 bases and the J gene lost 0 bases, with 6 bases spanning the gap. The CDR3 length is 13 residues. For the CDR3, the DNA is TGCGCCAGCAGCTCCTCTAGCACAGATACGCAGTATTTT. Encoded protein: CASSSSSTDTQYF.

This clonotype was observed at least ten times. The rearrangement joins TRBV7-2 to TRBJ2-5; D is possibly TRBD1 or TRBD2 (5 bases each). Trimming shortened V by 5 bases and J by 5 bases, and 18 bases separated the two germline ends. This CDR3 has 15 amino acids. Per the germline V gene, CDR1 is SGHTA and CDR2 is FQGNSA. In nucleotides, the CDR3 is TGTGCCAGCAGCGCAGAATGGGGGACGACGGAGACCCAGTACTTC. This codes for CASSAEWGTTETQYF.

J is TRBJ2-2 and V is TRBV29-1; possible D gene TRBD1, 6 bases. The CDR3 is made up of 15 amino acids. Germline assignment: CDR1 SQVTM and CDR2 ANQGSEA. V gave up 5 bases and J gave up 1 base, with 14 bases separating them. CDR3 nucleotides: TGCAGCGTTTTAGACGGACAGAGGAACACCGGGGAGCTGTTTTTT. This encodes CSVLDGQRNTGELFF.

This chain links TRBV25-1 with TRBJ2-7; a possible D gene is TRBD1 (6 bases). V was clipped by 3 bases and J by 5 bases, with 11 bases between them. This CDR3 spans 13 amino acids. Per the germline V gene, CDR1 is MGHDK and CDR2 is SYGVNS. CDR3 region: CASSDSGVHEQYF. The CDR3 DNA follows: TGTGCCAGCAGTGATTCAGGGGTCCACGAGCAGTACTTC.

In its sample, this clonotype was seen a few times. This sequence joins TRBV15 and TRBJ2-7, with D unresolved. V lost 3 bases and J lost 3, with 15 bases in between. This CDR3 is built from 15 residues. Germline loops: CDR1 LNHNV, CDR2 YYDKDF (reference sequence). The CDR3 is CATSSRTLRHYEQYF. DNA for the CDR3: TGTGCCACCAGCAGTAGAACCCTTCGGCACTACGAGCAGTACTTC.

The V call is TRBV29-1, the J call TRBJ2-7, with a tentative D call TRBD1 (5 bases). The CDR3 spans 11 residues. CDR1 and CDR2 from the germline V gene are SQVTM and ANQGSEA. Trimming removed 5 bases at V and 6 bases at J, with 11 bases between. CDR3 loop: CSVLDIAEQYF. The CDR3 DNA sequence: TGCAGCGTTCTGGACATAGCCGAGCAGTACTTC.

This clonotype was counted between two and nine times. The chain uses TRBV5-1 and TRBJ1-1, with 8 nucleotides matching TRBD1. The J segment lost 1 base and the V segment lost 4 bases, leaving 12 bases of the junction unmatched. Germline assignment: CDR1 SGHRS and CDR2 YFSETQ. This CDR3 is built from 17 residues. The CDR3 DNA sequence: TGCGCCAGCAGCCCGCCACGGACAGGGCAGGGGAACACTGAAGCTTTCTTT. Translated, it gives CASSPPRTGQGNTEAFF.

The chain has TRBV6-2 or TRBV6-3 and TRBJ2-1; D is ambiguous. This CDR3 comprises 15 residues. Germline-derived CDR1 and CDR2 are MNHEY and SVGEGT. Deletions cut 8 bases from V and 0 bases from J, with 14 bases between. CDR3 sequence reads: CASHSPRSSYNEQFF. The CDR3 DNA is TGTGCCAGCCATAGCCCGAGGAGCTCCTACAATGAGCAGTTCTTC.

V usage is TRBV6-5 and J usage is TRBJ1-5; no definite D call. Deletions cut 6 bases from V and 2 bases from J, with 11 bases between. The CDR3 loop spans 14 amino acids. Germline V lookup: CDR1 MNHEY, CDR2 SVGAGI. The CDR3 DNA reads TGTGCCAGCAGCCAAGGGTCCGGCAATCAGCCCCAGCATTTT. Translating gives CASSQGSGNQPQHF.

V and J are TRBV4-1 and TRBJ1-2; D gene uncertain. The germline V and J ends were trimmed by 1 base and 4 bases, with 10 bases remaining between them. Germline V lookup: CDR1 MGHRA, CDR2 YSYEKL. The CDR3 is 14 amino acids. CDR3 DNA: TGCGCCAGCAGCCAAGTTTACGGCCTCTATGGCTACACCTTC. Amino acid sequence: CASSQVYGLYGYTF.

The DNA of the CDR3 is TGTGCCAGCAGCCCGGGGCGGACAAACTCCTACAATGAGCAGTTCTTC. Its protein product is CASSPGRTNSYNEQFF. The V gene is TRBV5-6, the J gene TRBJ2-1, with D perhaps assigned TRBD1 or TRBD2 (5 bases each). Deletions cut 4 bases from V and 0 bases from J, with 14 bases between. There are 16 residues in the CDR3. The germline gives CDR1 SGHDT, CDR2 YYEEEE.

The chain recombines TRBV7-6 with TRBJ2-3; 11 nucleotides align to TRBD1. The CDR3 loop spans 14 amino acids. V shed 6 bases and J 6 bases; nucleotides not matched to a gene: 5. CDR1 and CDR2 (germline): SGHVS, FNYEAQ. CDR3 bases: TGTGCCAGCAGTTTGGGACAGGGGGTCGATACGCAGTATTTT. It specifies CASSLGQGVDTQYF.

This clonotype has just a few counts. CDR3 loop: CASSQGGGSGELFF. The CDR3 DNA reads TGCGCCAGCAGCCAAGGAGGGGGGTCCGGGGAGCTGTTTTTT. This chain links TRBV4-3 with TRBJ2-2; D may match TRBD1 or TRBD2 (6 bases each). CDR1 and CDR2 (germline): LGHNA, YSLEER. This CDR3 is built from 14 residues. V was pared by 1 base and J by 6 bases, with 9 bases between.

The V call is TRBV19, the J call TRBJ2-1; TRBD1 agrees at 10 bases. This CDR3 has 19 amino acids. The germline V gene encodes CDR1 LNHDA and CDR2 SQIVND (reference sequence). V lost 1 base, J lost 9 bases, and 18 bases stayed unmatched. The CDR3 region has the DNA TGTGCCAGTAGTATAGTCATCGGACAGGGGGTGGGAAGAGCGGGTGAGCAGTTCTTC. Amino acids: CASSIVIGQGVGRAGEQFF.

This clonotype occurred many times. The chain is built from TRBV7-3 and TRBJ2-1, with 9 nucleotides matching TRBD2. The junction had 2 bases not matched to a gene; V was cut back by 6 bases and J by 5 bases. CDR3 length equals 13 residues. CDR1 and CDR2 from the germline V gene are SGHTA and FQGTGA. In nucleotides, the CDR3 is TGTGCCAGCAGGGCTAGCGGGAACAATGAGCAGTTCTTC. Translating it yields CASRASGNNEQFF.

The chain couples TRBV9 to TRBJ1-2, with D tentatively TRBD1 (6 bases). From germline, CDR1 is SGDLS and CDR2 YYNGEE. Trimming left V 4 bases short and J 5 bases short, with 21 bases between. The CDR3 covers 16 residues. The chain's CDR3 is CASSHPWEGDMYGYTF. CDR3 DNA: TGTGCCAGCAGCCACCCCTGGGAGGGGGATATGTATGGCTACACCTTC.

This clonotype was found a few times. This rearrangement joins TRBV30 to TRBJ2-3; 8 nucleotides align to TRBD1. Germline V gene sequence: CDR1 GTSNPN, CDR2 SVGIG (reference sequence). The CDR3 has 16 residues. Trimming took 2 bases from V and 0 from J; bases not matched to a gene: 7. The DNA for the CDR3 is TGTGCCTGGAGTATCCGGGACAGGAGTAGCACAGATACGCAGTATTTT. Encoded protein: CAWSIRDRSSTDTQYF. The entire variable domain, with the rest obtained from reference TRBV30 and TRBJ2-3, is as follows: SQTIHQWPATLVQPVGSPLSLECTVEGTSNPNLYWYRQAAGRGLQLLFYSVGIGQISSEVPQNLSASRPQDRQFILSSKKLLLSDSGFYLCAWSIRDRSSTDTQYFGPGTRLTVL.

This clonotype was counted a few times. The CDR3 bases are TGCGCCAGCAGCCAAGAGCCAGCGTCTAACTATGGCTACACCTTC. Encoded protein: CASSQEPASNYGYTF. The rearrangement joins TRBV4-1 to TRBJ1-2; D unresolved. V was pared by 0 bases and J by 0 bases, with 8 bases between. CDR3 length: 15 amino acids. Germline CDR1 and CDR2: MGHRA and YSYEKL.

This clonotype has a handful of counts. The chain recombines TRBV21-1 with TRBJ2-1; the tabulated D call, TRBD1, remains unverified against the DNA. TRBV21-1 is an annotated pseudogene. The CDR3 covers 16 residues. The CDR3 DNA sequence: TGTGCCAGCAGCAAAGTTCCACAGGCCGCCTGGAATGAGCAGTTCTTC. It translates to CASSKVPQAAWNEQFF.

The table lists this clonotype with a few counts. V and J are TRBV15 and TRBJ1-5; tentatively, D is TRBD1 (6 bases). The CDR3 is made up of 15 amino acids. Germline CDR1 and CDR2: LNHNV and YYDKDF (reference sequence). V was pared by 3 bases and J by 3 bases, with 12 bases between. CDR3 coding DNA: TGTGCCACCAGCAGGACGGACAGAGACAATCAGCCCCAGCATTTT. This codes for CATSRTDRDNQPQHF.

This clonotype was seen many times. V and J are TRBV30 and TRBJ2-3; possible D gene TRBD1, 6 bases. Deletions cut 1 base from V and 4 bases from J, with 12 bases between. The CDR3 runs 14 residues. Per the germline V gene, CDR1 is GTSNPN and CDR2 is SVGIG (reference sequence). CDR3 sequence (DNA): TGTGCCTGGAGTGGCGGCAGGGGAGCAGATACGCAGTATTTT. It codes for CAWSGGRGADTQYF.

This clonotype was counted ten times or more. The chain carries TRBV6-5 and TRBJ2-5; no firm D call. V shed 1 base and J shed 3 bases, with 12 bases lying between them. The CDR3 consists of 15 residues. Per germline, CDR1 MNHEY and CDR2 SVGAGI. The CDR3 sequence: CASSYYRTAKETQYF. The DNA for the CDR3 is TGTGCCAGCAGTTACTACCGGACGGCAAAAGAGACCCAGTACTTC.